This is a list of T cell receptor beta chains from one sample in a study of blood T cell repertoires in COVID-19. The data were produced by immunoSEQ multiplex PCR, yet TCRdb's version contains in-frame clones alone and is incomplete. The table lists 300,000 to 350,000 clones, around nine tenths of them singletons, with 5.5% to 7.5% in the top ten. What was sequenced was peripheral blood. The source is a woman between 65 and 79 years old with COVID-19, enrolled during active disease. CDR3s include the opening cysteine and the closing phenylalanine or tryptophan. A D gene is named only where the DNA matches it firmly. Not all rows give a size; the values are once, few, many and, for expanded clones, a class.

J	D	V	size	DNA	CDR3
TRBJ2-2	.	TRBV4-1	.	TGCGCCAGCAGCCAAGATACCGGGGTCACGAACACCGGGGAGCTGTTTTTT	CASSQDTGVTNTGELFF
TRBJ2-7	.	TRBV11-1	.	TGTGCCAGCAGCTCCAGCTCCTACGAGCAGTACTTC	CASSSSSYEQYF
TRBJ2-5	TRBD1	TRBV6-4	.	TGTGCCAGCAAAGGACAGGTCCAAGAGACCCAGTACTTC	CASKGQVQETQYF
TRBJ2-7	.	TRBV2	few	TGTGCCACGGGACTGGGGCGGCGGGATGAGCAGTACTTC	CATGLGRRDEQYF
TRBJ1-1	TRBD1	TRBV30	.	TGTGCCTGGAAGCGCCCGGACAGGGTTGGCACTGAAGCTTTCTTT	CAWKRPDRVGTEAFF
TRBJ1-2	.	TRBV5-1	.	TGCGCCAGCAGCTTGGGGGGCCCTTACTATGGCTACACCTTC	CASSLGGPYYGYTF
TRBJ1-2	.	TRBV30	.	TGTGCCTGGAGTGCGGGTTATGGCTACACCTTC	CAWSAGYGYTF
TRBJ1-5	.	TRBV19	.	TGTGCCAGTAGTATTAGGAGGGAGGGGGGCAATCAGCCCCAGCATTTT	CASSIRREGGNQPQHF
TRBJ2-3	TRBD1	TRBV7-8	.	TGTGCCAGCAGCTTGCAGGGGGTTGGCACAGATACGCAGTATTTT	CASSLQGVGTDTQYF
TRBJ1-2	TRBD1	TRBV27	.	TGTGCCAGCAGTCCCCTCCAGGACAGGGTTAATGGCTACACCTTC	CASSPLQDRVNGYTF
TRBJ1-1	.	TRBV21-1	few	TGTGCCAGAATCCCCACGGGAACCGACACTGAAGCTTTCTTT	CARIPTGTDTEAFF
TRBJ2-3	TRBD2	TRBV4-1	.	TGCGCCAGCAGCCCTTACGGGGGGGCGAATACGCAGTATTTT	CASSPYGGANTQYF
TRBJ2-7	TRBD1	TRBV9	.	TGTGCCAGCAGCCGACAGGGACCCTACGAGCAGTACTTC	CASSRQGPYEQYF
TRBJ2-1	.	TRBV7-3	once	TGTGCCAGCAGCTCACGACAGTACAATGAGCAGTTCTTC	CASSSRQYNEQFF
TRBJ1-5	.	TRBV28	.	TGTGCCAGCAGTGCCGGGGGGGGGAACAATCAGCCCCAGCATTTT	CASSAGGGNNQPQHF
TRBJ2-7	TRBD1	TRBV9	.	TGTGCCAGCAGCGGACGCTCCGGGACAGCTGAGCAGTACTTC	CASSGRSGTAEQYF
TRBJ2-3	TRBD2	TRBV7-2	once	TGTGCCAGCAGCTTAGTGGGGACTAGCGGGGGCACAGATACGCAGTATTTT	CASSLVGTSGGTDTQYF
TRBJ2-7	TRBD1	TRBV11-2	once	TGTGCCAGCAGCCCCATCTTGGGACAGGGGATGTACGAGCAGTACTTC	CASSPILGQGMYEQYF
TRBJ2-3	.	TRBV12-3/TRBV12-4	.	TGTGCCAGCAGGTTGAGGGTGGTAGATACGCAGTATTTT	CASRLRVVDTQYF
TRBJ1-1	.	TRBV6-1	.	TGTGCCAGCAGTGAAATCGCAGTCCCAGGGGCTGAAGCTTTCTTT	CASSEIAVPGAEAFF
TRBJ1-5	.	TRBV5-1	few	TGCGCCAGCAGCTTATCCGGTGATCAGCCCCAGCATTTT	CASSLSGDQPQHF
TRBJ2-7	.	TRBV2	.	TGTGCCAGCAGTCTTCAGGGAAACGAGCAGTACTTC	CASSLQGNEQYF
TRBJ2-7	.	TRBV6-5	.	TGTGCCAGCAAACCTTCACATATCACGATCCGCGAGCAGTACTTC	CASKPSHITIREQYF
TRBJ2-7	TRBD2	TRBV19	.	TGTGCCAGTAGTATTGCGGCGGGGGGGTACTACGAGCAGTACTTC	CASSIAAGGYYEQYF
TRBJ2-2	TRBD1	TRBV14	.	TGTGCCAGCAGCCAGGGTGCCGTAGACGGACAGGGGGCTTTTGTAGGCACCGGGGAGCTGTTTTTT	CASSQGAVDGQGAFVGTGELFF
TRBJ2-3	.	TRBV18	.	TGTGCCAGCTCACCACTCCCGGGAGATACGCAGTATTTT	CASSPLPGDTQYF
TRBJ1-1	TRBD1	TRBV9	.	TGTGCCAGCAGCCCGGGACAGGGGGAAGCTTTCTTT	CASSPGQGEAFF
TRBJ1-1	.	TRBV6-1	.	TGTGCCAGCAGTGAAGCCCCTCGACAGATTGTAAAGAACACTGAAGCTTTCTTT	CASSEAPRQIVKNTEAFF
TRBJ1-6	.	TRBV2	.	TGTGCCAGCCGAGAGACAGTTAATTCACCCCTCCACTTT	CASRETVNSPLHF
TRBJ2-3	TRBD2	TRBV10-1	.	TGCGCCAGCTGCGCGGGACTACCAACAGATACGCAGTATTTT	CASCAGLPTDTQYF
TRBJ2-5	.	TRBV5-1	.	TGCGCCAGCAGCTTGGTGGGGGGAGACGAGACCCAGTACTTC	CASSLVGGDETQYF
TRBJ1-1	TRBD1	TRBV6-6	.	TGTGCCAGCGCCCAGGGGGTGACCACTGAAGCTTTCTTT	CASAQGVTTEAFF
TRBJ2-1	TRBD2	TRBV7-2	.	TGTGCCAGCAGCTTCCGCCTAGCGGGGGGGCCTATCTACAATGAGCAGTTCTTC	CASSFRLAGGPIYNEQFF
TRBJ2-3	.	TRBV28	.	TGTGCCAGCGTGGGGGGAGGAACAGATACGCAGTATTTT	CASVGGGTDTQYF
TRBJ2-4	.	TRBV21-1	.	TGTGCCAGCAGCAAAGCTTCCAGAGGGGAGCCGACTAGCGGGGTGGGGAACATTCAGTACTTC	CASSKASRGEPTSGVGNIQYF